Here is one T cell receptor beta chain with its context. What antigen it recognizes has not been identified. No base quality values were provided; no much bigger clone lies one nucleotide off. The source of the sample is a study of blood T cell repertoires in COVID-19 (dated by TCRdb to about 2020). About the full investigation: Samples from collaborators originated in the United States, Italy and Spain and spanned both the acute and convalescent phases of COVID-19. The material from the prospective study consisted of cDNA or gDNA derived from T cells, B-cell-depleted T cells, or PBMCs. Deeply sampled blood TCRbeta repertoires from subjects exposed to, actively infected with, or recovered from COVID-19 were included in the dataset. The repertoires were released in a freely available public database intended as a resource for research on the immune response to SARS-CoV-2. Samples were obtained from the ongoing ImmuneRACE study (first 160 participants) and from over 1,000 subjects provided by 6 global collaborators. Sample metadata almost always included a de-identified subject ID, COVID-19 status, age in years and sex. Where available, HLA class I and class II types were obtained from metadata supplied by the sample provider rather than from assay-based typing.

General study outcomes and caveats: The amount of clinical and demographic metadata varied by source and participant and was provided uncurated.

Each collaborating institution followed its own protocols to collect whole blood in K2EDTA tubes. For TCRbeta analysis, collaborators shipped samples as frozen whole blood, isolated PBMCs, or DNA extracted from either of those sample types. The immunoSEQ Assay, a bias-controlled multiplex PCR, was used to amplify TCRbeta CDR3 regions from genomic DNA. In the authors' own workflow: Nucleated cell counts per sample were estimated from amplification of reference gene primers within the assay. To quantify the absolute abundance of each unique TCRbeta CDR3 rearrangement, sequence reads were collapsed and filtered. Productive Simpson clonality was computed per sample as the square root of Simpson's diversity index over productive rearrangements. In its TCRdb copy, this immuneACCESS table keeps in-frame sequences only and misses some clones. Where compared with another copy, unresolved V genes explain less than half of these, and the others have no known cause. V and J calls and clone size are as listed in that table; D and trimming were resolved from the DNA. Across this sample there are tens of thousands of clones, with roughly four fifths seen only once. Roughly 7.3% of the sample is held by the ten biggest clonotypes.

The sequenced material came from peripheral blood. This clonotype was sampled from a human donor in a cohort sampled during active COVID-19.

The CDR3 region has the sequence CASSQTGPPLNYGYTF. In nucleotides, the sequence is TGCGCCAGCAGCCAGACAGGACCCCCCTTGAATTATGGCTACACCTTC. The rearrangement joined TRBV5-1 to TRBJ1-2; TRBD1 is a possible D gene, resting on 6 matching bases. The V and J ends are trimmed by 4 bases and 5 bases, leaving 21 bases between them. The germline V gene yields SGHRS for CDR1 and YFSETQ for CDR2. The CDR3 covers 16 residues, taking in both the cysteine and the phenylalanine. Only CDR3 DNA remains: 48 bases, in frame from the first base.